This is a list of T cell receptor beta chains from one sample in a study of T cell repertoires in cytomegalovirus infection. For these receptors, no antigen is known. From the reads, TCRdb called clonotypes with MiXCR, one entry per CDR3 protein. The data hold about 130,000 distinct CDR3 sequences, with 20% to 30% observed a single time. The sample was PBMCs, sequenced either directly or after in vitro stimulation (not recorded which). Receptors were obtained from a human donor in good health (CMV status not recorded). Some clones in this sample may be carry-over from other donors' samples. The CDR3 runs from the conserved cysteine through the conserved F or W. D genes are given only for firm matches. The size field is filled for only some rows; it gives once, few, many or a size class.

cdr3_nt	cdr3_aa	v_call	clone_size	d_call	j_call
TGTGCCAGCAGCCGACGGGACAGAGACAATCAGCCCCAGCATTTT	CASSRRDRDNQPQHF	TRBV5-6	.	TRBD1	TRBJ1-5
TGTGCCAGCACTCCAACAGGGGGCACTGAAGCTTTCTTT	CASTPTGGTEAFF	TRBV12-3/TRBV12-4	few	TRBD1	TRBJ1-1
TGTGCCAGCAGTTCCCCGCGAGGAGGGAGCTATGGCTACACCTTC	CASSSPRGGSYGYTF	TRBV6-2/TRBV6-3	few	.	TRBJ1-2
TGTGCCAGCAGGAAAATAGGGTCGTCCTACAATGAGCAGTTCTTC	CASRKIGSSYNEQFF	TRBV7-2	few	.	TRBJ2-1
TGTGCCAGCAGTTACTCCCGGACCACCTTTAGGGATACGCAGTATTTT	CASSYSRTTFRDTQYF	TRBV6-5	.	.	TRBJ2-3
TGCAGCGGAACTCCAGGGGATACGCAGTATTTT	CSGTPGDTQYF	TRBV29-1	.	.	TRBJ2-3
TGTGCTAGTGGTGGAGTGGGATACCTTGAGCAGTTCTTC	CASGGVGYLEQFF	TRBV12-5	many	.	TRBJ2-1
TGCGCCAGCAGCCAAGAACTAGCCCCTCGACGCGAGCAGTACTTC	CASSQELAPRREQYF	TRBV4-1	.	.	TRBJ2-7
TGTGCCAGCAGCTGGAGCGGGAGTGTATCAGATACGCAGTATTTT	CASSWSGSVSDTQYF	TRBV7-9	few	TRBD2	TRBJ2-3
TGTGCCAGTAGTCGGGACATAGCGGGAGTTATGGAGACAGATACGCAGTATTTT	CASSRDIAGVMETDTQYF	TRBV19	.	TRBD2	TRBJ2-3
TGTGCCAGCAGGGACCCCCCGGAGTCCTACGAGCAGTACTTC	CASRDPPESYEQYF	TRBV6-2/TRBV6-3	many	.	TRBJ2-7
TGTGCCAGCAGCGCAGGGGGCAATGAGCAGTTCTTC	CASSAGGNEQFF	TRBV6-2/TRBV6-3	.	TRBD1	TRBJ2-1
TGTGCCAGCACGGGTAGGGGGTACGGTGAGCAGTTCTTC	CASTGRGYGEQFF	TRBV6-1	.	.	TRBJ2-1
TGTGCCAGCAGTTTTTTCACAGATACCAATCAGCCCCAGCATTTT	CASSFFTDTNQPQHF	TRBV12-3/TRBV12-4	.	.	TRBJ1-5
TGTGCCAGCATCGTCCCAGGCGGGGTTAAGAGCTCTGGAAACACCATATATTTT	CASIVPGGVKSSGNTIYF	TRBV7-6	few	.	TRBJ1-3
TGTGCCAGTATTAATATCGGCCCCAAGGGGACTGAAGCTTTCTTT	CASINIGPKGTEAFF	TRBV19	many	.	TRBJ1-1
TGTGCCAGCAGTCGATCCGGGGATACGCAGTATTTT	CASSRSGDTQYF	TRBV6-1	many	.	TRBJ2-3
TGTGCCAGCAGGCCTTGGGACTCATCCTACGAGCAGTACTTC	CASRPWDSSYEQYF	TRBV7-9	.	.	TRBJ2-7
TGCAGCGTTGAAGACCCTCTCCGGGGGCAGCAGTTCTTC	CSVEDPLRGQQFF	TRBV29-1	.	.	TRBJ2-1
TGTGCCAGCAGTTTTGGGAGGGAAGAGACCCAGTACTTC	CASSFGREETQYF	TRBV28	few	TRBD2	TRBJ2-5
TGCAGTGCTAGAGGGTCGCGGGCTGAAGCTTTCTTT	CSARGSRAEAFF	TRBV20-1	.	.	TRBJ1-1
TGTGCCAGCAAACAGCAAAGGTCACCCCTCCACTTT	CASKQQRSPLHF	TRBV27	.	.	TRBJ1-6
TGTGCCAGCAGTGAAGACAGGGGGCTTGGAGCTTTCTTT	CASSEDRGLGAFF	TRBV2	.	TRBD1	TRBJ1-1
TGTGCCAGCAGCCTCGACTTTGGTGGCGGGAGTACTTTTGTGTACGAGCAGTACTTC	CASSLDFGGGSTFVYEQYF	TRBV7-9	few	TRBD2	TRBJ2-7
TGTGCCAGCAGCAGTCTGAACTATGGCTACACCTTC	CASSSLNYGYTF	TRBV7-9	many	.	TRBJ1-2
TGTGCCACCAGTGATATTACAGGGAACTATGGCTACACCTTC	CATSDITGNYGYTF	TRBV24-1	many	.	TRBJ1-2
TGTGCCAGCAGTTCGCGGGGGTCGGAGCCCCAGCATTTT	CASSSRGSEPQHF	TRBV6-2/TRBV6-3	few	.	TRBJ1-5
TGTGCCAGCAAGGAGACAGGGATTTATCGCTCTGGAAACACCATATATTTT	CASKETGIYRSGNTIYF	TRBV28	.	TRBD1	TRBJ1-3
TGCAGTGCTCTCCAACCTGGGGAGACCCAGTACTTC	CSALQPGETQYF	TRBV20-1	.	.	TRBJ2-5
TGTGCCAGCAGCTTTTGGCAGACAGGGCCAACTTGGGGGACCCAGTACTTC	CASSFWQTGPTWGTQYF	TRBV7-9	many	TRBD1	TRBJ2-5
TGTGCCAGCAGGCGGGACGTAGCTTGGTCCTACAATGAGCAGTTCTTC	CASRRDVAWSYNEQFF	TRBV12-3/TRBV12-4	many	.	TRBJ2-1
TGTGCCAGTAGGACAGACCTATTCTACGAGCAGTACTTC	CASRTDLFYEQYF	TRBV28	many	.	TRBJ2-7
TGTGCCAGCAGCCCCACCGGGACAGGAGTCAGGGACACTGAAGCTTTCTTT	CASSPTGTGVRDTEAFF	TRBV13	.	TRBD1	TRBJ1-1